Presented here are 7 T cell receptor beta chains from one specimen sequenced in a study of Ad26.COV2.S vaccination and SARS-CoV-2 variants. Data came from immunoSEQ multiplex PCR; TCRdb stores just in-frame clones and leaves some out. Altogether 440,000 or so clones are present, 92% being singletons, with the ten largest covering about 1.7%. The treatment denotes: around 19 received Ad26.COV2.S at low or high dose, single or two shots; 5 received placebo; per-sample allocation not given. It was on day 63 after the first vaccine or placebo injection that samples were taken. Sequenced material: peripheral blood, taken in a trial of Ad26.COV2.S vaccine versus placebo. Receptor source: a person aged 18-60 years who received the Ad26.COV2.S COVID-19 vaccine or a placebo.

The chain uses TRBV27 and TRBJ2-7; 8 bases match TRBD2. This CDR3 contains 14 residues. The V gene's germline CDR1 is MNHEY and CDR2 SMNVEV (reference sequence). Germline trimming cut 8 bases from V and 3 bases from J; bases unmatched to any gene: 9. CDR3 loop: CASSAAGDYYEQYF. CDR3 coding DNA: TGTGCCAGCTCCGCAGCGGGAGATTACTACGAGCAGTACTTC.

The genes are TRBV29-1 and TRBJ2-7; D is perhaps TRBD2 (6 bases). V lost 7 bases and J lost 1, with 23 bases in between. The CDR3 has 16 residues. The germline CDR1 and CDR2 sequences are SQVTM and ANQGSEA. This CDR3 is CSAGGTAESSSYEQYF. The CDR3 DNA sequence: TGCAGCGCTGGAGGGACCGCAGAATCCTCTTCCTACGAGCAGTACTTC.

The chain links TRBV15 to TRBJ1-2; D unresolved. The CDR3 is 14 amino acids. Between the trimmed V and J ends, which lost 3 bases and 1 base, there was a span of 9 bases. Germline V CDR1 and CDR2: LNHNV, YYDKDF (reference sequence). The CDR3 sequence: CATSRASYNYGYTF. The CDR3 DNA is TGTGCCACCAGCAGGGCCTCATATAACTATGGCTACACCTTC.

V usage is TRBV7-6 and J usage is TRBJ2-3; 8 bases agree with TRBD1. From germline, CDR1 is SGHVS and CDR2 FNYEAQ. CDR3 size: 17 residues. Germline trimming cut 0 bases from V and 3 bases from J; bases unmatched to any gene: 8. The CDR3 here is CASSLASGQGFTDTQYF. In DNA form, the CDR3 reads TGTGCCAGCAGCTTAGCGTCCGGACAGGGATTTACAGATACGCAGTATTTT.

J is TRBJ2-3 and V is TRBV11-2; D is possibly TRBD2 (5 bases). Deletions cut 3 bases from V and 0 bases from J, with 16 bases between. CDR1 and CDR2 (germline): SGHAT, FQNNGV. The CDR3 is 17 residues long. CDR3 nucleotide sequence: TGTGCCAGCAGCTTTCTAGCCGGAGTAGCGAGCACAGATACGCAGTATTTT. It yields the protein CASSFLAGVASTDTQYF.

J is TRBJ1-1 and V is TRBV9, with 8 bases lining up with TRBD1. Germline CDR1 SGDLS, CDR2 YYNGEE. The CDR3 covers 13 residues. V shed 4 bases and J 8 bases; nucleotides not matched to a gene: 7. CDR3 protein: CASSPPGQDEAFF. The CDR3 nucleotides are TGTGCCAGCAGCCCCCCGGGACAGGACGAAGCTTTCTTT.

CDR3: CATSDPGQGGDHTQYF. The DNA for the CDR3 is TGTGCCACCAGTGACCCGGGACAGGGTGGTGATCATACGCAGTATTTT. The chain has TRBV24-1 and TRBJ2-3; TRBD1 matches at 9 bases. The V segment lost 4 bases and the J segment 7 bases; nucleotides outside the gene matches: 11. CDR1 and CDR2 (germline): KGHDR, SFDVKD. The CDR3 totals 16 residues.